Detailed here is one T cell receptor (beta chain). This entry belongs to a study of Ad26.COV2.S vaccination and SARS-CoV-2 variants. Repertoires were generated with immunoSEQ multiplex PCR, while TCRdb's copy carries only in-frame clones and drops some. In the table there are approximately 450,000 clones, 90% of which are singletons. Described treatment: some 19 received Ad26.COV2.S at low or high dose, single or two shots; several received placebo; per-sample allocation not given. Sampling took place 63 days after the first vaccine or placebo injection. From germline, CDR1 is SGHRS and CDR2 YFSETQ. CDR3 length: 13 amino acids. The V gene lost 4 bases and the J gene lost 4 bases, with 11 bases spanning the gap.

This sequence originates from a person between 18 and 60 years old who received the Ad26.COV2.S COVID-19 vaccine or a placebo. This sequence joins TRBV5-1 and TRBJ1-1, with D perhaps TRBD1 (5 bases). The source was peripheral blood, collected in a trial of Ad26.COV2.S vaccine versus placebo. The CDR3 loop is CASSRGEATEAFF. Here the CDR3 DNA reads TGCGCCAGCAGCAGAGGGGAGGCCACTGAAGCTTTCTTT.